Following are 15 T cell receptor beta chains from one sample sequenced in a study of T cell responses to AZD1222 COVID-19 vaccine (dated by TCRdb to the early 2020s). Libraries were prepared through the immunoSEQ multiplex PCR assay. In its TCRdb copy, this immuneACCESS table keeps in-frame sequences only and misses some clones. Where compared with another copy, unresolved V genes explain less than half of these, and the others have no known cause. The sample table contains about 180,000 clones; only one count was recorded for around nine tenths of them. The leading ten clones occupy more than 9% of the sample. Per the publication, the time point label means: about 28 days (+/-7) after the second vaccine dose. Sequenced here: peripheral blood, sampled 28 days after the second AZD1222 dose. These TCRs come from an adult who received the AZD1222 COVID-19 vaccine.

This chain uses TRBV6-5 with TRBJ1-3; TRBD1 might be the D (5 bases). The germline gives CDR1 MNHEY, CDR2 SVGAGI. This CDR3 is built from 15 residues. The V gene lost 0 bases and the J gene lost 3 bases, with 9 bases spanning the gap. CDR3 sequence reads: CASSYSKGHGNTIYF. DNA for the CDR3: TGTGCCAGCAGTTACTCGAAGGGGCATGGAAACACCATATATTTT.

The J gene is TRBJ2-7, the V gene TRBV30, with TRBD1 as a possible D gene (5 bases). The germline V gene encodes CDR1 GTSNPN and CDR2 SVGIG (reference sequence). V was trimmed by 3 bases and J by 0 bases, leaving 12 bases between them. This CDR3 is 14 amino acids long. The DNA for the CDR3 is TGTGCCTGGAGCCAGGACACCTTCTCCTACGAGCAGTACTTC. Its protein product is CAWSQDTFSYEQYF. The entire variable domain, with the rest obtained from reference TRBV30 and TRBJ2-7, is as follows: SQTIHQWPATLVQPVGSPLSLECTVEGTSNPNLYWYRQAAGRGLQLLFYSVGIGQISSEVPQNLSASRPQDRQFILSSKKLLLSDSGFYLCAWSQDTFSYEQYFGPGTRLTVT.

This clone has just a few counts. The chain couples TRBV18 to TRBJ2-7, with D unresolved. The V gene lost 1 base and the J gene lost 4 bases, with 8 bases spanning the gap. CDR3 length: 13 residues. CDR1 is KGHSH and CDR2 is LQKENI in the germline V gene. CDR3 in amino acids: CASSPQSTYEQYF. CDR3 bases: TGTGCCAGCTCACCACAGAGCACGTACGAGCAGTACTTC.

The J gene is TRBJ2-7, the V gene TRBV29-1, with 9 nucleotides matching TRBD1. CDR1 is SQVTM, CDR2 ANQGSEA, per germline. V was pared by 0 bases and J by 5 bases, with 5 bases of the junction left unmatched. The CDR3 extends over 14 amino acids. CDR3 sequence (DNA): TGCAGCGTTGAAGAGTTACAGGGGGCAAACGAGCAGTACTTC. Translation: CSVEELQGANEQYF.

In regard to this clone: The sample has other DNA sequences that encode this CDR3 too. The genes are TRBV5-1 and TRBJ1-1, with D tentatively TRBD1 (5 bases). CDR1 is SGHRS, CDR2 YFSETQ, per germline. V shed 1 base and J shed 2 bases, with 9 bases lying between them. The CDR3 spans 14 residues. The CDR3 loop is CASSLTGPNTEAFF. As DNA, the CDR3 is TGCGCCAGCAGCTTGACAGGACCCAACACTGAAGCTTTCTTT.

This chain links TRBV5-1 with TRBJ2-7; D uncertain. The CDR3 has 14 residues. Trimming cost V 0 bases and J 4 bases, with 11 bases left between them. The germline gives CDR1 SGHRS, CDR2 YFSETQ. The CDR3 sequence is CASSLAQKRYEQYF. In nucleotides, the CDR3 is TGCGCCAGCAGCTTGGCCCAGAAACGATACGAGCAGTACTTC. Full variable domain (outside the CDR3, taken from reference TRBV5-1 and TRBJ2-7): KAGVTQTPRYLIKTRGQQVTLSCSPISGHRSVSWYQQTPGQGLQFLFEYFSETQRNKGNFPGRFSGRQFSNSRSEMNVSTLELGDSALYLCASSLAQKRYEQYFGPGTRLTVT.

In this sample, this clone turned up once. The rearrangement uses TRBV6-1 and TRBJ1-2, with D possibly TRBD1 on 6 matching bases. Germline V CDR1 and CDR2: MNHNS, SASEGT. This CDR3 comprises 14 residues. The V end was cut by 2 bases, the J end by 4 bases, with 11 bases between. The CDR3 loop reads CASSEQKGVYGYTF. The CDR3 coding sequence is TGTGCCAGCAGTGAACAGAAGGGGGTCTATGGCTACACCTTC.

The chain couples TRBV12-3 or TRBV12-4 to TRBJ1-1; D not certain. The CDR3 covers 11 residues. V lost 7 bases to trimming and J lost 1 base, with 4 bases between them. CDR3 region: CASNENTEAFF. The CDR3 DNA follows: TGTGCCAGCAATGAGAACACTGAAGCTTTCTTT.

The chain couples TRBV29-1 to TRBJ2-5; possibly TRBD1 for D (6 bases). This CDR3 is built from 15 residues. The germline V and J ends were trimmed by 4 bases and 2 bases, with 17 bases remaining between them. Germline V gene sequence: CDR1 SQVTM, CDR2 ANQGSEA. Written as DNA, the CDR3 is TGCAGCGTTGCCCTGGACAGTATGGGACAAGAGACCCAGTACTTC. It codes for CSVALDSMGQETQYF.

The rearrangement joins TRBV7-2 to TRBJ1-2; D possibly corresponds to TRBD1 (5 bases). The CDR3 is 14 residues long. Trimming took off 0 bases at V and 3 bases at J, with 8 bases between the two ends. Germline CDR1 is SGHTA and CDR2 is FQGNSA. The CDR3 region is CASSLASTDYGYTF. The CDR3 DNA follows: TGTGCCAGCAGCTTAGCGTCGACAGACTATGGCTACACCTTC.

The V and J genes are TRBV29-1 and TRBJ1-1; unclear D gene. Germline lookup yields CDR1 SQVTM and CDR2 ANQGSEA. The CDR3 contains 13 residues. V lost 3 bases and J lost 0, with 8 bases in between. The CDR3 here is CSVDLELNTEAFF. The CDR3 region has the DNA TGCAGCGTTGATTTGGAGCTGAACACTGAAGCTTTCTTT.

A few counts support this clone. This chain joins TRBV6-5 and TRBJ1-3; D gene unclear. Trimming took off 6 bases at V and 4 bases at J, with 16 bases between the two ends. The CDR3 extends over 15 amino acids. Germline CDR1 and CDR2: MNHEY and SVGAGI. The CDR3: CASSQQRTAGNTIYF. CDR3 coding DNA: TGTGCCAGCAGCCAGCAACGAACGGCGGGAAACACCATATATTTT.

This chain connects TRBV9 to TRBJ2-1; TRBD2 aligns across 7 bases. V was pared by 0 bases and J by 4 bases, with 7 bases of the junction left unmatched. Germline loops: CDR1 SGDLS, CDR2 YYNGEE. This CDR3 comprises 16 residues. The CDR3 loop is CASSVESSGVYNEQFF. The CDR3 DNA follows: TGTGCCAGCAGCGTAGAATCAAGCGGGGTGTACAATGAGCAGTTCTTC.

The chain has TRBV29-1 and TRBJ1-1; D gene unclear. Germline V lookup: CDR1 SQVTM, CDR2 ANQGSEA. V lost 4 bases and J 6 bases, leaving 6 bases between the germline ends. The CDR3 covers 10 residues. The CDR3, as DNA: TGCAGCGTTGCCCCATCTGAAGCTTTCTTT. Protein: CSVAPSEAFF.

V and J are TRBV14 and TRBJ1-4; 9 bases map to TRBD1. Unmatched junction bases numbered 7, after V lost 0 bases and J lost 8 bases. The CDR3 sequence is 16 residues long. Germline-derived CDR1 and CDR2 are SGHDN and FVKESK. CDR3 sequence: CASSQDLSGTGEKLFF. CDR3 nucleotides: TGTGCCAGCAGCCAAGATCTATCCGGGACAGGGGAAAAACTGTTTTTT.